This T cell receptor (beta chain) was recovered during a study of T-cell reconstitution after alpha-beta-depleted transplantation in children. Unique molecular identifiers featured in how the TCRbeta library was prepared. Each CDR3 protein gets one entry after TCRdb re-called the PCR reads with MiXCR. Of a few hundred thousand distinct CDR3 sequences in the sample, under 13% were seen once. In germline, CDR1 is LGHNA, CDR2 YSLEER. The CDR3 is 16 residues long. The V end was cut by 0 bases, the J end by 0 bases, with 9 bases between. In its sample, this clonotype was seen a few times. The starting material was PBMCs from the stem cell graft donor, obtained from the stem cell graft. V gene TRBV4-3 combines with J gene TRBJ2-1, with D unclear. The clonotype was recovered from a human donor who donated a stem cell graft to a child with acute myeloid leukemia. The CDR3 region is CASSQELGRSYNEQFF. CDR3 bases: TGCGCCAGCAGCCAAGAATTAGGGCGCTCCTACAATGAGCAGTTCTTC.